The present entry profiles one T cell receptor (beta chain) with its context. V lost 5 bases and J lost 4, with 3 bases in between. CDR1 is SNHLY and CDR2 is FYNNEI in the germline V gene. The CDR3 is 12 amino acids. Survey-level TCR beta sequencing used the immunoSEQ assay. This table comes from immunoSEQ multiplex PCR, and its TCRdb copy is limited to in-frame clones, with some not included. The table includes 45,000 to 55,000 clones, more than 85% detected once. The sample taken for sequencing was PBMCs. The TCR sequence derives from a man aged 35 to 55 with rheumatoid arthritis. The gene calls are TRBV2 and TRBJ2-6, with D uncertain. The CDR3 loop is CASSSGANVLTF. In DNA, the CDR3 is TGTGCCAGCAGTTCAGGGGCCAACGTCCTGACTTTC.